These T cell receptor beta chains were read from a single sample in a study of human T cells and chemical hapten exposure. TCRdb redid the calling of the RACE reads with MiXCR, one entry per CDR3 protein. The table shows about 89,000 distinct CDR3 sequences, with 9.5% to 11% occurring only once. Source: whole blood, taken in connection with sensitization to the hapten diphenylcyclopropenone (DPC). Receptor source: a man aged 40-55 years with alopecia areata. Some clones in this sample may be carry-over from other donors' samples. Both conserved end residues are part of each CDR3. D genes are given only for firm matches. Size is stated for part of the rows, as once, few or many counts, or as a class when the clone is expanded.

clone_size d_call j_call v_call cdr3_aa cdr3_nt
many TRBD1 TRBJ2-3 TRBV29-1 CSGDRGIPDTQYF TGCAGCGGGGACAGGGGGATCCCAGATACGCAGTATTTT
many - TRBJ2-4 TRBV14 CASSRNRMAGQAKNIQYF TGTGCCAGCAGCCGGAATCGGATGGCAGGGCAAGCCAAAAACATTCAGTACTTC
many TRBD2 TRBJ2-6 TRBV24-1 CATSSLAGGTGANVLTF TGTGCCACCAGTTCCCTAGCGGGAGGCACTGGGGCCAACGTCCTGACTTTC
- - TRBJ2-1 TRBV19 CASSPSGRSPFYNEQFF TGTGCCAGTAGTCCGAGCGGGCGATCACCCTTCTACAATGAGCAGTTCTTC
few - TRBJ2-5 TRBV6-5 CASSSQGFRRETQYF TGTGCCAGCAGTTCGCAGGGGTTCCGGCGAGAGACCCAGTACTTC
few TRBD2 TRBJ2-5 TRBV19 CASRLAAGVQETQYF TGTGCCAGTCGCCTAGCGGCAGGCGTCCAAGAGACCCAGTACTTC
few - TRBJ2-7 TRBV23-1 CASRPSSGYEQYF TGCGCCAGCCGTCCTAGCTCGGGCTACGAGCAGTACTTC
- TRBD2 TRBJ2-4 TRBV2 CASRARSSGGKNIQYF TGTGCCAGCAGGGCTCGCAGTAGCGGGGGCAAAAACATTCAGTACTTC
many - TRBJ2-3 TRBV29-1 CSVGASADTQYF TGCAGCGTAGGAGCGTCGGCAGATACGCAGTATTTT
- - TRBJ1-1 TRBV4-2 CASSQVDNLVAFF TGTGCCAGCAGCCAAGTGGACAACTTAGTAGCTTTCTTT
few - TRBJ1-1 TRBV20-1 CSARETFF TGCAGTGCTAGAGAAACTTTCTTT
many - TRBJ2-1 TRBV12-3/TRBV12-4 CASSFLGGEQFF TGTGCCAGCAGTTTCCTAGGAGGTGAGCAGTTCTTC
- - TRBJ1-2 TRBV7-2 CASSLEIGGYTF TGTGCCAGCAGCTTAGAGATAGGTGGCTACACCTTC
- - TRBJ2-3 TRBV14 CASSQRAQGTDTQYF TGTGCCAGCAGCCAAAGGGCGCAAGGCACAGATACGCAGTATTTT
- TRBD2 TRBJ2-1 TRBV5-6 CASRRLAGSINEQFF TGTGCCAGCAGGCGCCTAGCGGGGAGTATCAATGAGCAGTTCTTC
many - TRBJ1-5 TRBV28 CASRTRVSNQPQHF TGTGCCAGCAGGACCAGAGTTAGCAATCAGCCCCAGCATTTT
many - TRBJ1-1 TRBV7-6 CASSLSRDKNTEAFF TGTGCCAGCAGCCTGTCCCGGGACAAGAACACTGAAGCTTTCTTT
few TRBD1 TRBJ1-1 TRBV18 CASSQRTGTNTEAFF TGTGCCAGCTCACAACGGACAGGGACGAACACTGAAGCTTTCTTT
few - TRBJ1-3 TRBV28 CASSENGNTIYF TGTGCCAGCAGCGAGAATGGAAACACCATATATTTT
- TRBD1 TRBJ1-5 TRBV20-1 CSAGPRDRGNQPQHF TGCAGTGCGGGCCCACGGGACAGGGGAAATCAGCCCCAGCATTTT
- - TRBJ2-1 TRBV3-1 CASSQDNNGLEQFF TGTGCCAGCAGCCAAGATAATAATGGGCTAGAGCAGTTCTTC
- - TRBJ2-1 TRBV27 CASSLSQGLYNEQFF TGTGCCAGCAGTTTATCCCAGGGTCTTTACAATGAGCAGTTCTTC
many TRBD1 TRBJ2-3 TRBV14 CASSQDSDRNTQYF TGTGCCAGCAGCCAAGATTCGGACAGGAATACGCAGTATTTT
many TRBD2 TRBJ2-5 TRBV20-1 CSARTAGVGETQYF TGCAGTGCTAGAACAGCGGGAGTAGGAGAGACCCAGTACTTC
many - TRBJ1-4 TRBV18 CASSPFDFTATNEKLFF TGTGCCAGCTCACCGTTCGATTTTACAGCAACTAATGAAAAACTGTTTTTT
few - TRBJ1-5 TRBV20-1 CSARGSANFSAQHF TGCAGTGCTAGAGGGTCTGCCAATTTCTCGGCCCAGCATTTT
many - TRBJ2-3 TRBV3-1 CASSQGVAFTDTQYF TGTGCCAGCAGCCAAGGAGTAGCGTTCACAGATACGCAGTATTTT
many TRBD2 TRBJ2-1 TRBV2 CASSRTSGLDNEQFF TGTGCCAGCAGCCGGACTAGCGGGTTGGACAATGAGCAGTTCTTC
many - TRBJ2-1 TRBV7-2 CASSPQYNEQFF TGTGCCAGCAGCCCCCAGTACAATGAGCAGTTCTTC
- TRBD2 TRBJ2-1 TRBV6-2/TRBV6-3 CASRELAGNEQFF TGTGCCAGCAGGGAACTAGCGGGCAATGAGCAGTTCTTC
- TRBD1 TRBJ2-3 TRBV7-2 CASSLGQGGFDTQYF TGTGCCAGCAGCTTGGGACAGGGTGGGTTCGATACGCAGTATTTT
- - TRBJ1-1 TRBV30 CAWRGRGMNTEAFF TGTGCCTGGAGAGGACGGGGAATGAACACTGAAGCTTTCTTT
- TRBD1 TRBJ2-7 TRBV12-5 CASGSFSQTGEAYEQYF TGTGCTAGTGGTTCCTTCTCCCAGACAGGGGAGGCCTACGAGCAGTACTTC
- - TRBJ2-7 TRBV24-1 CATSMLGEQYF TGTGCCACCAGTATGTTAGGAGAGCAGTACTTC
few - TRBJ1-2 TRBV30 CAWTPGKSYGYTF TGTGCCTGGACACCAGGGAAGTCATATGGCTACACCTTC
- - TRBJ2-1 TRBV14 CASYSRLDNFNEQFF TGTGCCAGCTACTCAAGGCTCGATAATTTTAATGAGCAGTTCTTC
- - TRBJ2-3 TRBV24-1 CATLGADSTDTQYF TGTGCCACCCTAGGAGCGGATAGCACAGATACGCAGTATTTT
- - TRBJ2-1 TRBV27 CASSLGSRGYNEQFF TGTGCCAGCAGTTTAGGATCGCGGGGCTACAATGAGCAGTTCTTC
- TRBD2 TRBJ2-3 TRBV5-5 CASSLAPLAGADTQYF TGTGCCAGCAGCTTGGCTCCCCTAGCGGGAGCCGATACGCAGTATTTT
- TRBD2 TRBJ2-1 TRBV2 CASSEGLDPFF TGTGCCAGCAGTGAGGGACTAGACCCGTTCTTC
many - TRBJ2-7 TRBV24-1 CATSEGPPPLYEQYF TGTGCCACCAGCGAGGGCCCGCCCCCTCTCTACGAGCAGTACTTC
few TRBD1 TRBJ2-1 TRBV29-1 CSISGTGGNEQFF TGCAGCATATCCGGGACAGGGGGAAATGAGCAGTTCTTC
many - TRBJ1-2 TRBV3-1 CASSQERAYGYTF TGTGCCAGCAGCCAAGAACGGGCCTATGGCTACACCTTC
few - TRBJ2-3 TRBV28 CASRLWTDRTDTQYF TGTGCCAGCAGACTTTGGACGGACCGCACAGATACGCAGTATTTT
many - TRBJ1-1 TRBV18 CASSPSRDTEAFF TGTGCCAGCTCACCAAGCAGGGACACTGAAGCTTTCTTT
- - TRBJ1-2 TRBV28 CASSPVYYGYTF TGTGCCAGCAGTCCCGTTTACTATGGCTACACCTTC
- TRBD2 TRBJ2-3 TRBV29-1 CSVVREADTQYF TGCAGCGTTGTACGGGAGGCAGATACGCAGTATTTT
- TRBD1 TRBJ1-1 TRBV6-1 CASLGQGAIEAFF TGTGCCAGCCTTGGACAGGGGGCAATTGAAGCTTTCTTT
- TRBD2 TRBJ2-1 TRBV7-2 CASSSGLAGGPNEQFF TGTGCCAGCAGCTCGGGACTAGCGGGAGGGCCGAATGAGCAGTTCTTC
medium-sized TRBD2 TRBJ2-1 TRBV20-1 CSVTSGLNEQFF TGCAGTGTAACTAGCGGGTTAAATGAGCAGTTCTTC
- - TRBJ2-7 TRBV9 CASGNAGLTYSYEQYF TGTGCCAGCGGTAATGCGGGACTTACCTACTCCTACGAGCAGTACTTC